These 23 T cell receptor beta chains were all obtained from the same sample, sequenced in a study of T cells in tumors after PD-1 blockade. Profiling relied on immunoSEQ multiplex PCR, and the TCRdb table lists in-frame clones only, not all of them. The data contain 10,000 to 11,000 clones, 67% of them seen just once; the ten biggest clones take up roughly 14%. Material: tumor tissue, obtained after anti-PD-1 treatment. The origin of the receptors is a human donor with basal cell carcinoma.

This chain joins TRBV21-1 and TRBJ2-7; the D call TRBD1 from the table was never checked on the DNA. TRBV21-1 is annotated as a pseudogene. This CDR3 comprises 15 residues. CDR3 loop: CASSLRGGRFSEQYF. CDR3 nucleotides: TGTGCCAGCAGCCTAAGGGGTGGTAGGTTTAGCGAGCAGTACTTC.

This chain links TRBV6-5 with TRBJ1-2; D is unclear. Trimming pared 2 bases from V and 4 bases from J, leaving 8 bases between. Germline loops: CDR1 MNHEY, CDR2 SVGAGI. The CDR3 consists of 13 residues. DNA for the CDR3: TGTGCCAGCAGTTACGATCCCAGCTATGGCTACACCTTC. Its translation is CASSYDPSYGYTF.

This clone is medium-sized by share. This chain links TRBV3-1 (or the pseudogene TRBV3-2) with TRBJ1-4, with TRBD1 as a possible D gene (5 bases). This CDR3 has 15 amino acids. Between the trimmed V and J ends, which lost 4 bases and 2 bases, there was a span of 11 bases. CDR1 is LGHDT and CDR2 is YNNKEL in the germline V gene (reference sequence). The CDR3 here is CASSPRQITNEKLFF. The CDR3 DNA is TGTGCCAGCAGCCCAAGACAGATCACTAATGAAAAACTGTTTTTT.

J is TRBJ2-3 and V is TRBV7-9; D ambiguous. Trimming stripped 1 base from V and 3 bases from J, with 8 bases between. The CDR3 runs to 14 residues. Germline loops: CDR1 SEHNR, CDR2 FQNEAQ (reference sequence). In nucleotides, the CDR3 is TGTGCCAGCAGCTTAGTAGTGTCAACAGATACGCAGTATTTT. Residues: CASSLVVSTDTQYF.

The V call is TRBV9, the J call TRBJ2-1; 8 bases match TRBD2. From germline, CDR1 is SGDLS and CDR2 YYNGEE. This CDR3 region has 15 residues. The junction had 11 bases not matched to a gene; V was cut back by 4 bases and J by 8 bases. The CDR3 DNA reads TGTGCCAGCAGCTCCCGGGGACTAGGAGCACATGAGCAGTTCTTC. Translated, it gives CASSSRGLGAHEQFF.

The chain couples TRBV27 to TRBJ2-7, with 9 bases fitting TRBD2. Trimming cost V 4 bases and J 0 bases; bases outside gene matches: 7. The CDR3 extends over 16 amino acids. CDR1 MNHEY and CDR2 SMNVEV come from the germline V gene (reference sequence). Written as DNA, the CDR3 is TGTGCCAGCAGTTCAGGCAGCGGGAGGAGCTCCTACGAGCAGTACTTC. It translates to CASSSGSGRSSYEQYF.

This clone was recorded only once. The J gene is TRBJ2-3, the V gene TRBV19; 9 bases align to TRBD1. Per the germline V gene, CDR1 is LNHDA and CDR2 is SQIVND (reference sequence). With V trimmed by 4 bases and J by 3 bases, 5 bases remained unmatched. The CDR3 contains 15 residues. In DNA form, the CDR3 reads TGTGCCAGTAGTACCCAAGGACAGGGGACAGATACGCAGTATTTT. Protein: CASSTQGQGTDTQYF.

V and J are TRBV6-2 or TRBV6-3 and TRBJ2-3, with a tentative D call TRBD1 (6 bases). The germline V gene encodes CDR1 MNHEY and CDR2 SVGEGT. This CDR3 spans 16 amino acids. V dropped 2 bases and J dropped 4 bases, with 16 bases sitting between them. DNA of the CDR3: TGTGCCAGCAGTTACGGGGACACAGAAGAGGCAGATACGCAGTATTTT. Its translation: CASSYGDTEEADTQYF.

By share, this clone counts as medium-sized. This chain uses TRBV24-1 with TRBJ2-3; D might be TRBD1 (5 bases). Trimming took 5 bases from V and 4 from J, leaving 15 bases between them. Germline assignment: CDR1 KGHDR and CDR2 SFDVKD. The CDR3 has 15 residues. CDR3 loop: CATSVATDYADTQYF. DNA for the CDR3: TGTGCCACCAGTGTTGCGACAGATTACGCAGATACGCAGTATTTT.

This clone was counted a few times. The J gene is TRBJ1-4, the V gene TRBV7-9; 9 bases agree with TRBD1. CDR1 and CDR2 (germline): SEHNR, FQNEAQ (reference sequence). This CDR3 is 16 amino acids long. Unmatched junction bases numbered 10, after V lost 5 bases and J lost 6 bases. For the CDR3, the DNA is TGTGCCAGCAGCCACACGGGACAGGGACGATATGAAAAACTGTTTTTT. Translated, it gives CASSHTGQGRYEKLFF.

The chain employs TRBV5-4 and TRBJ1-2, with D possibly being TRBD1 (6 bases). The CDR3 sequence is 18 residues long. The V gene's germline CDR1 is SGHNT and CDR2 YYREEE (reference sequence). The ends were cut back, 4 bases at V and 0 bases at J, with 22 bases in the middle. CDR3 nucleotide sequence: TGTGCCAGCAGCCCGAGGGTGGGATCACAGGGCACTAACTATGGCTACACCTTC. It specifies CASSPRVGSQGTNYGYTF.

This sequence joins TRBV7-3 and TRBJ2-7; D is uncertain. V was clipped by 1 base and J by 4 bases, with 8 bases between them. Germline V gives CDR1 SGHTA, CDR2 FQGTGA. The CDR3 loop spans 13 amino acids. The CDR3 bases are TGTGCCAGCAGCTTAAATAGGGATTACGAGCAGTACTTC. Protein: CASSLNRDYEQYF.

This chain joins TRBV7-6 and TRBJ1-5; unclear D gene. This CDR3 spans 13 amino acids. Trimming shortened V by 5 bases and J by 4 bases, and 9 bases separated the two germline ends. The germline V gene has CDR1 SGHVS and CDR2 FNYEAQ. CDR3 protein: CASSPSQNQPQHF. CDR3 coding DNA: TGTGCCAGCAGCCCCTCACAGAATCAGCCCCAGCATTTT.

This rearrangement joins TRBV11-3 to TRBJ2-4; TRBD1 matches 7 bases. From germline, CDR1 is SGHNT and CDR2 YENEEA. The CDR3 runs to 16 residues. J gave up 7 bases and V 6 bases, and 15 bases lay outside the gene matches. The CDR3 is CASSQRDSPGGNIQYF. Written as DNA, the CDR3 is TGTGCCAGCAGTCAACGGGACAGCCCGGGCGGGAACATTCAGTACTTC.

CDR3 loop: CASSSRTGRNYGYTF. In nucleotides, the CDR3 is TGTGCCAGCAGCTCACGGACAGGGAGGAACTATGGCTACACCTTC. The chain carries TRBV3-1 (or the pseudogene TRBV3-2) and TRBJ1-2, with 8 nucleotides matching TRBD1. The CDR3 is 15 amino acids. The V segment lost 5 bases and the J segment 2 bases; nucleotides outside the gene matches: 7. CDR1 and CDR2 (germline): LGHDT, YNNKEL (reference sequence).

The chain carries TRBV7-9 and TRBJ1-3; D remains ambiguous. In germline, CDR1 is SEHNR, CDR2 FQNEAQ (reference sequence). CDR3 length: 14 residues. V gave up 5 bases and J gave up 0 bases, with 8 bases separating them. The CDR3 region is CASSPGSSGNTIYF. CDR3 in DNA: TGTGCCAGCAGCCCGGGAAGCTCTGGAAACACCATATATTTT.

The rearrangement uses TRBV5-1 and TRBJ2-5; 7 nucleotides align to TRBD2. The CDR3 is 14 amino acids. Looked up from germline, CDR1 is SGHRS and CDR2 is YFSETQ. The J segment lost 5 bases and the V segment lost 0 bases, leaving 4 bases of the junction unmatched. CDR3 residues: CASSLESGRETQYF. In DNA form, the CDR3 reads TGCGCCAGCAGCTTGGAGTCCGGGAGGGAGACCCAGTACTTC. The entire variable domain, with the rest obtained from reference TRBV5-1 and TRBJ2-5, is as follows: KAGVTQTPRYLIKTRGQQVTLSCSPISGHRSVSWYQQTPGQGLQFLFEYFSETQRNKGNFPGRFSGRQFSNSRSEMNVSTLELGDSALYLCASSLESGRETQYFGPGTRLLVL.

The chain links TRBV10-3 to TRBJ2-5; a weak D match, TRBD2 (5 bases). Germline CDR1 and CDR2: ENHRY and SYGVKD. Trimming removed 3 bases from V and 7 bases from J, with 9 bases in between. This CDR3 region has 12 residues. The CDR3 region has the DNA TGTGCCATCAGTGACGGACGGGGGACCCAGTACTTC. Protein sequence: CAISDGRGTQYF.

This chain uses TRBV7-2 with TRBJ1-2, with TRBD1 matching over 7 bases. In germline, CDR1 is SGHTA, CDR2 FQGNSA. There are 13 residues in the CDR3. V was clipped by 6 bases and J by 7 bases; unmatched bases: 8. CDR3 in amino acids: CASSSTGAGGYTF. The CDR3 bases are TGTGCCAGCAGTTCCACAGGGGCGGGTGGCTACACCTTC.

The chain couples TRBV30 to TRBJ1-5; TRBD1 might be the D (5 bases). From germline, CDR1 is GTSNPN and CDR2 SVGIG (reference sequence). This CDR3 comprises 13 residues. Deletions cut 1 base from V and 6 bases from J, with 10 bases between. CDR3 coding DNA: TGTGCCTGGAGTGAGCAGGGTCGTCAGCCCCAGCATTTT. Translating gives CAWSEQGRQPQHF.

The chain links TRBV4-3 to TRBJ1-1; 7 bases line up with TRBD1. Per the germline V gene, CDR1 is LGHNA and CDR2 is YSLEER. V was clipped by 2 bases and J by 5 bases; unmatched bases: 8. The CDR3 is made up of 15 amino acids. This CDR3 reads CASSQPGQRTTEAFF. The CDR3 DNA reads TGCGCCAGCAGCCAACCGGGACAGCGAACAACTGAAGCTTTCTTT.

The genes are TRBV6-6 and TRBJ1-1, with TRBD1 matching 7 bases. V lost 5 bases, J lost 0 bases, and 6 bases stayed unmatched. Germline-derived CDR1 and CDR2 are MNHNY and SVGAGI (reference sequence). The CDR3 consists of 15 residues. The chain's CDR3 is CASSTWDSLNTEAFF. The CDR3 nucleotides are TGTGCCAGCAGTACTTGGGACAGTTTGAACACTGAAGCTTTCTTT.

CDR3 protein: CASSQDPPGGGYNEQFF. CDR3 sequence (DNA): TGCGCCAGCAGCCAAGATCCCCCAGGGGGTGGGTACAATGAGCAGTTCTTC. The rearrangement joins TRBV4-3 to TRBJ2-1; 7 bases map to TRBD1. CDR3 length: 17 residues. Germline V gives CDR1 LGHNA, CDR2 YSLEER. The ends lost 0 bases at V and 4 bases at J; junction bases unmatched: 9.